This T cell receptor (beta chain) was obtained from a study of technical replicates of blood from several donors. TCRdb keeps only in-frame clones here, not all; method: immunoSEQ multiplex PCR. The data hold fewer than 100,000 clones, with around 97% observed a single time. The sequence was collected from a human donor in good health. Sample: T cells isolated from PBMCs.

Here the CDR3 DNA reads TGCGCCAGCAGCTTGGGAGGAGGCCGCGGTAATCAGCCCCAGCATTTT. Translating it yields CASSLGGGRGNQPQHF. The chain employs TRBV5-1 and TRBJ1-5; D is ambiguous. The CDR3 loop spans 16 amino acids. From germline, CDR1 is SGHRS and CDR2 YFSETQ. Trimming shortened V by 0 bases and J by 4 bases, and 14 bases separated the two germline ends.